The rows below give T cell receptor beta chains drawn from one sample of a study of T-cell reconstitution after alpha-beta-depleted transplantation in children. One entry per CDR3 protein, called by TCRdb with MiXCR from the PCR reads. The sample holds around 71,000 distinct CDR3 sequences, around 7.9% seen once. The specimen comprised PBMCs from the stem cell graft donor, sampled from the stem cell graft. Receptor source: a human donor who donated a stem cell graft to a child with acute lymphoblastic leukemia. The CDR3 runs from the conserved cysteine through the conserved F or W. A D gene is named only where the DNA matches it firmly. A clone size is listed for some rows: how often the clone was seen (once, few, many), or a class if it is expanded.

many,16,TRBJ2-3,TRBD2,TRBV7-9,CASSSNLAGGTDTLYF,TGTGCCAGCAGCTCGAATCTAGCGGGGGGCACAGATACGCTGTATTTT
many,17,TRBJ2-5,.,TRBV11-2,CASSLIQGRSRFETQYF,TGTGCCAGCAGCTTAATTCAGGGCCGGAGTCGTTTCGAGACCCAGTACTTC
few,13,TRBJ1-1,.,TRBV29-1,CSVGEGRAAEAFF,TGCAGCGTTGGAGAGGGCAGGGCGGCTGAAGCTTTCTTT
few,20,TRBJ2-2,.,TRBV11-1,CASSYYPGLQTSDNTGELFF,TGTGCCAGCAGCTACTACCCAGGGTTGCAGACATCTGATAACACCGGGGAGCTGTTTTTT
.,12,TRBJ2-7,.,TRBV9,CASSSQGHEQYF,TGTGCCAGCAGCTCCCAGGGGCACGAGCAGTACTTC
many,15,TRBJ2-1,TRBD1,TRBV18,CASSPGTGYHNEQFF,TGTGCCAGCTCACCGGGGACAGGGTATCACAATGAGCAGTTCTTC
many,16,TRBJ2-3,.,TRBV5-1,CASSFEGNSYTDTQYF,TGCGCCAGCAGCTTCGAGGGCAACTCCTACACAGATACGCAGTATTTT
many,17,TRBJ2-6,.,TRBV5-6,CASSLEGVSSGANVLTF,TGTGCCAGCAGCTTGGAGGGGGTGAGCTCTGGGGCCAACGTCCTGACTTTC
many,17,TRBJ2-7,TRBD2,TRBV10-3,CAISEGPSGKDRDEQYF,TGTGCCATCAGTGAGGGGCCTAGCGGGAAGGACCGGGACGAGCAGTACTTC
many,15,TRBJ2-4,TRBD1,TRBV12-3/TRBV12-4,CASSALQGAVNIQYF,TGTGCCAGCAGCGCGTTACAGGGGGCGGTAAACATTCAGTACTTC
few,15,TRBJ1-4,.,TRBV11-1,CASSLVDGRGEKLFF,TGTGCCAGCAGCTTAGTGGACGGCCGGGGCGAAAAACTGTTTTTT
many,17,TRBJ2-4,.,TRBV20-1,CSASDSLLILAKNIQYF,TGCAGTGCTAGTGACAGCTTACTCATCCTAGCCAAAAACATTCAGTACTTC
few,18,TRBJ2-6,.,TRBV11-2,CASSPYLLGDSGANVLTF,TGTGCCAGCAGCCCCTACCTTCTGGGGGACTCTGGGGCCAACGTCCTGACTTTC
many,13,TRBJ2-7,.,TRBV6-2/TRBV6-3,CSSSQGSSYEQYF,TGTTCCAGCAGTCAGGGGAGTTCCTACGAGCAGTACTTC
many,14,TRBJ2-1,.,TRBV27,CASSRTRQNNEQFF,TGTGCCAGCAGTCGAACTAGACAAAACAATGAGCAGTTCTTC
many,15,TRBJ2-3,.,TRBV27,CASSLIRFSTDTQYF,TGTGCCAGCAGTTTAATCCGGTTTAGCACAGATACGCAGTATTTT
.,17,TRBJ1-6,TRBD1,TRBV7-2,CASSIRQGAPVYSPLHF,TGTGCCAGCAGCATTCGACAGGGGGCGCCGGTATATTCACCCCTCCACTTT
few,14,TRBJ1-2,.,TRBV20-1,CSAREVLINYGYTF,TGCAGTGCTAGGGAGGTCTTGATTAACTATGGCTACACCTTC
.,15,TRBJ1-5,.,TRBV28,CASSNPGTGVQPQHF,TGTGCCAGCAGTAACCCCGGGACTGGGGTTCAGCCCCAGCATTTT
many,11,TRBJ2-3,.,TRBV29-1,CSVTFTDTQYF,TGCAGCGTGACATTCACAGATACGCAGTATTTT
.,16,TRBJ1-3,.,TRBV5-1,CASSLGDTGSGNTIYF,TGCGCCAGCAGCTTAGGGGACACCGGCTCTGGAAACACCATATATTTT
many,14,TRBJ2-7,.,TRBV12-3/TRBV12-4,CASSLSGKFYEQYF,TGTGCCAGCAGTTTATCGGGGAAGTTCTACGAGCAGTACTTC
many,16,TRBJ2-5,TRBD1,TRBV19,CASSRGAGGAQETQYF,TGTGCCAGTAGTAGAGGAGCAGGGGGCGCCCAAGAGACCCAGTACTTC
many,16,TRBJ2-3,TRBD2,TRBV20-1,CSARHWVAGAEDTQYF,TGCAGTGCTCGACACTGGGTAGCGGGAGCCGAAGATACGCAGTATTTT
.,14,TRBJ2-1,.,TRBV5-6,CASSLAASYNEQFF,TGTGCCAGCAGCTTGGCCGCATCCTACAATGAGCAGTTCTTC
.,19,TRBJ1-1,TRBD1,TRBV5-6,CASSLEQMGQGAKSTEAFF,TGTGCCAGCAGCTTGGAGCAAATGGGACAGGGGGCGAAGAGCACTGAAGCTTTCTTT
many,14,TRBJ1-6,.,TRBV9,CASSVGGLNSPLHF,TGTGCCAGCAGCGTAGGCGGGCTAAATTCACCCCTCCACTTT
many,15,TRBJ2-7,.,TRBV5-1,CASSLEGGPTYEQYF,TGCGCCAGCAGCTTGGAGGGGGGCCCGACCTACGAGCAGTACTTC
few,13,TRBJ1-1,.,TRBV5-5,CASSWGGEAEAFF,TGTGCCAGCAGCTGGGGGGGCGAGGCTGAAGCTTTCTTT
few,13,TRBJ1-3,TRBD1,TRBV12-3/TRBV12-4,CASSLGQGNTIYF,TGTGCCAGCAGTCTGGGACAGGGAAACACCATATATTTT
many,17,TRBJ2-2,TRBD2,TRBV11-2,CASSPRWGSGRTGELFF,TGTGCCAGCAGCCCGCGCTGGGGTAGCGGGAGGACCGGGGAGCTGTTTTTT
many,15,TRBJ2-2,.,TRBV7-3,CASSLGGRDTGELFF,TGTGCCAGCAGCTTAGGGGGACGGGACACCGGGGAGCTTTTTTTT
few,16,TRBJ1-5,.,TRBV4-2,CASSHPRDGGNQPQHF,TGTGCCAGCAGCCACCCCCGGGACGGGGGCAATCAGCCCCAGCATTTT
few,15,TRBJ2-7,.,TRBV5-1,CASSPARGRAYEQYF,TGCGCCAGCAGCCCCGCCCGAGGACGGGCCTACGAGCAGTACTTC
.,14,TRBJ2-7,TRBD1,TRBV7-9,CASRKTGAPYEQYF,TGTGCCAGCAGGAAAACAGGGGCCCCCTACGAGCAGTACTTC
many,15,TRBJ2-6,.,TRBV5-1,CASSLGMPGANVLTF,TGCGCCAGCAGCTTGGGCATGCCCGGGGCCAACGTCCTGACTTTC
.,17,TRBJ2-2,.,TRBV15,CATSRDRWGSNTGELFF,TGTGCCACCAGCAGAGATCGGTGGGGATCGAACACCGGGGAGCTGTTTTTT
many,13,TRBJ2-7,TRBD2,TRBV7-9,CASSPVTGGEQYF,TGTGCCAGCAGCCCCGTGACGGGAGGAGAGCAGTACTTC
few,15,TRBJ2-1,.,TRBV4-1,CASSQDRYREYSVFF,TGCGCCAGCAGCCAAGATCGTTATAGGGAGTATAGTGTGTTCTTC
many,13,TRBJ2-2,.,TRBV4-1,CASSRGRTGELFF,TGCGCCAGCAGCCGGGGAAGGACCGGGGAGCTGTTTTTT
many,13,TRBJ1-4,.,TRBV4-1,CASSLTTNEKLFF,TGCGCCAGCAGCCTCACAACTAATGAAAAACTGTTTTTT
many,11,TRBJ2-7,.,TRBV19,CASYKNYEQYF,TGTGCCAGTTATAAAAACTACGAGCAGTACTTC
many,14,TRBJ2-1,.,TRBV4-3,CASSQDSGIHEQFF,TGCGCCAGCAGCCAAGACTCTGGGATCCATGAGCAGTTCTTC